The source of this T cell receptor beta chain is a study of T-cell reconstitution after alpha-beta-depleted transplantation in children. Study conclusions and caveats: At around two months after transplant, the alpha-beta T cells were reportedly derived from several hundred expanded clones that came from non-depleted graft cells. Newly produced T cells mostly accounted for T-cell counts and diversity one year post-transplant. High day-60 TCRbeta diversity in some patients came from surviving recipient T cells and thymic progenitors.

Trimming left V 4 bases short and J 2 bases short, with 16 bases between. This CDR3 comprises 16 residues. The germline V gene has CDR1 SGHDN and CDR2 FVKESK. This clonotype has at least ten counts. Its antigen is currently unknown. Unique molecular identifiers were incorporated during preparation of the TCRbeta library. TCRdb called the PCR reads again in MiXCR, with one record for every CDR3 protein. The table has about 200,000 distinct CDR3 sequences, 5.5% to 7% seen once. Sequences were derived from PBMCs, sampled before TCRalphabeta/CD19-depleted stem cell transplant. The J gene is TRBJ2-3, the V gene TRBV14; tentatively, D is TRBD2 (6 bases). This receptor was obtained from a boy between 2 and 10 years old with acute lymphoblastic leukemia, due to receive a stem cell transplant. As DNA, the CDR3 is TGTGCCAGCAGCCCCCAGGGTAGCGGATACACAGATACGCAGTATTTT. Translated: CASSPQGSGYTDTQYF.